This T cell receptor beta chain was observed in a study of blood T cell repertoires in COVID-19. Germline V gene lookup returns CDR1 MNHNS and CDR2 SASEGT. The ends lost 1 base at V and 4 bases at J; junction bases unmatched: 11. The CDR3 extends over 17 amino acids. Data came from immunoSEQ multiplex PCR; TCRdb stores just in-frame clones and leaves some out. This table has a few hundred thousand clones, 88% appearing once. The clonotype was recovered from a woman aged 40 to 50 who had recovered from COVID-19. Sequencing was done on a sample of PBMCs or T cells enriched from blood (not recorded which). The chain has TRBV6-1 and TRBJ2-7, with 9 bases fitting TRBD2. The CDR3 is CASSEGTTSGGLYEQYF. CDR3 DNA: TGTGCCAGCAGTGAAGGAACGACTAGCGGAGGATTATACGAGCAGTACTTC.